This record covers a single TCR beta chain. These data belong to a study of OX40 agonist ivuxolimab in advanced cancers. Profiling relied on immunoSEQ multiplex PCR, and the TCRdb table lists in-frame clones only, not all of them. The data hold approximately 94,000 clones, with less than 90% observed a single time. The CDR3 runs to 14 residues. Trimming took off 0 bases at V and 5 bases at J, with 10 bases between the two ends. Germline V gives CDR1 LGHNA, CDR2 YNFKEQ. This sequence originates from an adult with an advanced solid tumor such as melanoma, head and neck, liver or kidney cancer. The chain is built from TRBV4-2 and TRBJ2-5; D gene unclear. The source was CD4+ or CD8+ T cells sorted from blood, collected in a trial of the OX40 agonist ivuxolimab. This chain's CDR3 is CASSQEGSSETQYF. In DNA, the CDR3 is TGTGCCAGCAGCCAAGAAGGATCTTCGGAGACCCAGTACTTC.